This entry lists 18 T cell receptor beta chains sequenced from one sample in a study of blood T cells in healthy people across ages. A second about 6 to 11 cycle PCR used barcoded and J-beta primers. TCRdb passed the 5' RACE reads through MiXCR, listing each CDR3 protein once. The sample includes 900,000 to 950,000 distinct CDR3 sequences, under 35% seen only once; the top ten take more than 8.5%. The same specimen was also included in a second study, on T cells of mothers and their children.

The sample comprised blood. The receptors shown here come from a woman aged 40 to 50 in good health.

The V gene is TRBV4-3, the J gene TRBJ1-1; maybe TRBD1 (5 bases). The CDR3 contains 15 residues. With 0 bases removed from V and 5 bases from J, the gap between germline ends came to 13 bases. The germline CDR1 and CDR2 sequences are LGHNA and YSLEER. This CDR3 is CASSQDFQGITEAFF. CDR3 nucleotide sequence: TGCGCCAGCAGCCAAGATTTTCAGGGAATTACTGAAGCTTTCTTT.

The chain carries TRBV7-3 and TRBJ2-1, with D maybe TRBD2 (5 bases). The germline V gene has CDR1 SGHTA and CDR2 FQGTGA. The CDR3 loop spans 14 amino acids. V lost 2 bases and J 7 bases, leaving 12 bases between the germline ends. Here the CDR3 DNA reads TGTGCCAGCAGCTTAGACGGGCAGCGGAATGAGCAGTTCTTC. Translation: CASSLDGQRNEQFF.

The V and J genes are TRBV27 and TRBJ2-1, with D perhaps being TRBD1 or TRBD2 (5 bases each). The CDR3 is 12 amino acids. V was pared by 6 bases and J by 8 bases, with 11 bases between. The germline gives CDR1 MNHEY, CDR2 SMNVEV (reference sequence). The CDR3 DNA reads TGTGCCAGCAGATCTAGGGGAGATGAGCAGTTCTTC. Translation gives CASRSRGDEQFF.

This clonotype has more than one count but fewer than ten. This chain's CDR3 is CASSPDRVVNYGYTF. CDR3 in DNA: TGTGCCAGTAGTCCCGACAGGGTTGTAAACTATGGCTACACCTTC. V is TRBV19 and J is TRBJ1-2, with 7 bases fitting TRBD1. The CDR3 contains 15 residues. Per germline, CDR1 LNHDA and CDR2 SQIVND (reference sequence). The trim removed 5 bases at V and 2 bases at J, leaving 8 bases unmatched. Based on the CDR3 plus reference TRBV19 and TRBJ1-2, the full variable domain is DGGITQSPKYLFRKEGQNVTLSCEQNLNHDAMYWYRQDPGQGLRLIYYSQIVNDFQKGDIAEGYSVSREKKESFPLTVTSAQKNPTAFYLCASSPDRVVNYGYTFGSGTRLTVV.

Turning to this clonotype: Germline is not matched at one junction end, which may reflect a read error. CDR3 region: CAGSFLENQPQHF. For the CDR3, the DNA is TGTGCCGGCAGTTTTTTGGAAAATCAGCCCCAGCATTTT. The chain carries TRBV27 and TRBJ1-5, with D unresolved. The CDR3 has 13 residues. Germline V CDR1 and CDR2: MNHEY, SMNVEV (reference sequence).

Only a few counts were recorded for this clonotype. This chain connects TRBV12-3 or TRBV12-4 to TRBJ1-1; no definite D call. V was pared by 5 bases and J by 5 bases, with 21 bases between. This CDR3 spans 16 amino acids. CDR3 DNA: TGTGCCAGCAGTCCTTACGAGGGCCGGCGTCGAACTGAAGCTTTCTTT. This translates into CASSPYEGRRRTEAFF.

The chain has TRBV7-6 and TRBJ1-1, with 8 bases fitting TRBD1. With 5 bases clipped from V and 3 bases from J, the junction kept 5 bases outside the gene matches. Germline V gives CDR1 SGHVS, CDR2 FNYEAQ. This CDR3 has 14 amino acids. The CDR3 DNA reads TGTGCCAGCAGCAACAGGGGGGAGGACACTGAAGCTTTCTTT. Its protein product is CASSNRGEDTEAFF.

This clonotype was detected a few times. The chain employs TRBV4-2 and TRBJ1-1; D remains ambiguous. CDR1 is LGHNA, CDR2 YNFKEQ, per germline. The ends were cut back, 1 base at V and 1 base at J, with 7 bases in the middle. CDR3 length: 14 residues. The CDR3 bases are TGTGCCAGCAGCCAAGGGGGAGAGAACACTGAAGCTTTCTTT. It codes for CASSQGGENTEAFF.

This clonotype was found many times. V gene TRBV27 combines with J gene TRBJ2-4; D gene uncertain. This CDR3 has 14 amino acids. Germline values: CDR1 MNHEY, CDR2 SMNVEV (reference sequence). The V end was cut by 6 bases, the J end by 6 bases, with 15 bases between. The CDR3 spells CASSLNVYTNIQYF. CDR3 bases: TGTGCCAGCAGCCTCAACGTCTATACAAACATTCAGTACTTC.

The J gene is TRBJ1-5, the V gene TRBV2; D is perhaps TRBD1 (5 bases). Germline V gives CDR1 SNHLY, CDR2 FYNNEI. The CDR3 is made up of 12 amino acids. V lost 8 bases and J lost 6, with 11 bases in between. The CDR3 DNA reads as TGTGCCAGCGGGGGGTATAGTCAGCCCCAGCATTTT. It codes for CASGGYSQPQHF.

This clonotype came up a few times. J is TRBJ2-5 and V is TRBV5-6; D possibly matches TRBD1 or TRBD2 (5 bases each). Per germline, CDR1 SGHDT and CDR2 YYEEEE. Between the trimmed V and J ends, which lost 4 bases and 3 bases, there was a span of 13 bases. CDR3 size: 14 residues. The CDR3 sequence: CASSQRDGKETQYF. CDR3 coding DNA: TGTGCCAGCAGCCAAAGGGACGGTAAAGAGACCCAGTACTTC. Drawing the rest from reference TRBV5-6 and TRBJ2-5, the complete variable domain is DAGVTQSPTHLIKTRGQQVTLRCSPKSGHDTVSWYQQALGQGPQFIFQYYEEEERQRGNFPDRFSGHQFPNYSSELNVNALLLGDSALYLCASSQRDGKETQYFGPGTRLLVL.

This rearrangement joins TRBV12-3 or TRBV12-4 to TRBJ1-4, with 8 bases lining up with TRBD1. CDR3 length equals 20 residues. Trimming cost V 3 bases and J 0 bases; bases outside gene matches: 15. As DNA, the CDR3 is TGTGCCAGCAGTTTCCGCCCAGGGGGCTTCGTAGGATCAACTAATGAAAAACTGTTTTTT. Translated, it gives CASSFRPGGFVGSTNEKLFF.

This clonotype came up a few times. The genes are TRBV6-4 and TRBJ2-3, with D perhaps TRBD2 (5 bases). Trimming cost V 4 bases and J 1 base, with 12 bases left between them. Germline lookup yields CDR1 MRHNA and CDR2 SNTAGT. The CDR3 length is 15 residues. This CDR3 is CASSVRIGGTDTQYF. CDR3 sequence (DNA): TGTGCCAGCAGTGTTAGAATCGGGGGCACAGATACGCAGTATTTT.

This clonotype was recorded a few times. V usage is TRBV12-3 or TRBV12-4 and J usage is TRBJ1-1; 7 bases align to TRBD1. The CDR3 is 16 residues long. V was pared by 7 bases and J by 0 bases, with 11 bases of the junction left unmatched. The CDR3 DNA reads TGTGCCAGCACCACCAATAGGGGACAGTTGAACACTGAAGCTTTCTTT. Translated, it gives CASTTNRGQLNTEAFF.

The chain uses TRBV7-2 and TRBJ1-2, with 8 bases lining up with TRBD1. After removal of 1 base from V and 8 bases from J, the junction contained 9 bases not matched to a gene. Germline loops: CDR1 SGHTA, CDR2 FQGNSA. The CDR3 has 15 amino acids. Here the CDR3 reads CASSLEQGAIGGYTF. CDR3 sequence (DNA): TGTGCCAGCAGCTTAGAGCAGGGGGCTATCGGCGGCTACACCTTC. Full variable domain (outside the CDR3, taken from reference TRBV7-2 and TRBJ1-2): GAGVSQSPSNKVTEKGKDVELRCDPISGHTALYWYRQSLGQGLEFLIYFQGNSAPDKSGLPSDRFSAERTGGSVSTLTIQRTQQEDSAVYLCASSLEQGAIGGYTFGSGTRLTVV.

V usage is TRBV29-1 and J usage is TRBJ2-1, with D possibly matching TRBD2 (6 bases). V gave up 3 bases and J gave up 8 bases, with 11 bases separating them. Germline V gives CDR1 SQVTM, CDR2 ANQGSEA. The CDR3 length is 12 residues. In DNA, the CDR3 is TGCAGCGTTGAGCGGGGTCAGCATGAGCAGTTCTTC. Amino acid sequence: CSVERGQHEQFF.

The V gene is TRBV14, the J gene TRBJ1-2; D call uncertain. CDR1 and CDR2 from the germline V gene are SGHDN and FVKESK. V was pared by 4 bases and J by 8 bases, with 14 bases between. This CDR3 region has 13 residues. CDR3 sequence (DNA): TGTGCCAGCAGCCTCACCCGGGGAACGGGCTACACCTTC. This codes for CASSLTRGTGYTF.

This chain uses TRBV29-1 with TRBJ1-4; D gene unclear. V lost 7 bases and J 0 bases, leaving 15 bases between the germline ends. CDR1 and CDR2 (germline): SQVTM, ANQGSEA. CDR3 length: 15 amino acids. In nucleotides, the CDR3 is TGCAGCGGTAGGATTGGGTCGACAACTAATGAAAAACTGTTTTTT. Its translation is CSGRIGSTTNEKLFF.